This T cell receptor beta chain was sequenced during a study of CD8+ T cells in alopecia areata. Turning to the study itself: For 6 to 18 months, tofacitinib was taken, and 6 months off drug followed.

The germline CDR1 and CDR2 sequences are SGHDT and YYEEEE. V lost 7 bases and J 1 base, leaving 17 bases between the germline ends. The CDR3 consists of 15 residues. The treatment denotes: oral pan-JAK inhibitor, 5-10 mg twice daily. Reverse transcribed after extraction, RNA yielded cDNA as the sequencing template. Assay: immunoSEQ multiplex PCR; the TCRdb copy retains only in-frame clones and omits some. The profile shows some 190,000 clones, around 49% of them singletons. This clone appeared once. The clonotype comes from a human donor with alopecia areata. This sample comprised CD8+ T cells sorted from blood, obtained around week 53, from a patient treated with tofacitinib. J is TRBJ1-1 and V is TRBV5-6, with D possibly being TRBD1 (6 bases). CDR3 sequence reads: CASRDTWGRNTEAFF. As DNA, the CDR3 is TGTGCCAGCCGGGACACCTGGGGACGGAACACTGAAGCTTTCTTT.